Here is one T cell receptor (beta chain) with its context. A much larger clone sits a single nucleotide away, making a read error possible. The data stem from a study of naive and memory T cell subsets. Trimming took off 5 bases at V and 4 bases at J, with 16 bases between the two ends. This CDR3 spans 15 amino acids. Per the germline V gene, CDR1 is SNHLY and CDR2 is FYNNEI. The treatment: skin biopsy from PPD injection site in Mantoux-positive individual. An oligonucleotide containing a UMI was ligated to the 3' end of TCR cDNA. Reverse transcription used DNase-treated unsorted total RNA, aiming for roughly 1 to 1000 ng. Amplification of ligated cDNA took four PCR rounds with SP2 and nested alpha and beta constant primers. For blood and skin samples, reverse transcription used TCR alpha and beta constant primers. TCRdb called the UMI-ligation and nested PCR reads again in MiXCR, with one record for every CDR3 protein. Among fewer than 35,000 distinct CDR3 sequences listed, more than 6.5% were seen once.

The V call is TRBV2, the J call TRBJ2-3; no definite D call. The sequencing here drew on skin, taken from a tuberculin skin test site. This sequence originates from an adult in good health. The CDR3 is CASSSVLDNADTQYF. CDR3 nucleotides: TGTGCCAGCAGTTCCGTTCTCGATAACGCAGATACGCAGTATTTT.